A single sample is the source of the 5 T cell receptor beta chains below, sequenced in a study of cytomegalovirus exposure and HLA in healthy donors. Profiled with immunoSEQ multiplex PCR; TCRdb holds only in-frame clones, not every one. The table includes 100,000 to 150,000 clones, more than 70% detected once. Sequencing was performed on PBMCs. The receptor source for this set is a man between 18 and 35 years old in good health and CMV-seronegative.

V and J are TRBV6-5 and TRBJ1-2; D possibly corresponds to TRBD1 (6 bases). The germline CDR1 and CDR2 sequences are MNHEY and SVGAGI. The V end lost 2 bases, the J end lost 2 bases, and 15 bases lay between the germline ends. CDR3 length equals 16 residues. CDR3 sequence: CASSYHRTVQNYGYTF. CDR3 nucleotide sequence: TGTGCCAGCAGTTACCACCGGACAGTTCAAAACTATGGCTACACCTTC.

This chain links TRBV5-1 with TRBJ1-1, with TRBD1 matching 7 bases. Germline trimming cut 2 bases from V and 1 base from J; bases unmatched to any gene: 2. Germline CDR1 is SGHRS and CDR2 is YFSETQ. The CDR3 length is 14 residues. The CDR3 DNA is TGCGCCAGCAGCTTCAGGGGGGAGAACACTGAAGCTTTCTTT. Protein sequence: CASSFRGENTEAFF.

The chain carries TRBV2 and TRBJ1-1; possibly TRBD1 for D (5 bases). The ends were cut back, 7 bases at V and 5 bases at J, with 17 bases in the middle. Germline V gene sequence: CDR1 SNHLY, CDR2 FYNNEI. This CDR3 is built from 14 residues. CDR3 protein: CASIPLVRGTEAFF. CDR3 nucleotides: TGTGCCAGCATTCCCCTCGTCCGGGGGACTGAAGCTTTCTTT. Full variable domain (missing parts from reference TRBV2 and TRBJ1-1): EPEVTQTPSHQVTQMGQEVILRCVPISNHLYFYWYRQILGQKVEFLVSFYNNEISEKSEIFDDQFSVERPDGSNFTLKIRSTKLEDSAMYFCASIPLVRGTEAFFGQGTRLTVV.

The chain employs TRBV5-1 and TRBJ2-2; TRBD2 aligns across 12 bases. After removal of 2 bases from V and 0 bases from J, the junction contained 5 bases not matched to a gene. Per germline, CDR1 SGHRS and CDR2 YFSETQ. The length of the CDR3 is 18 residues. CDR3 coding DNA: TGCGCCAGCAGCTTTTCGACTAGCGGGGGTACGAACACCGGGGAGCTGTTTTTT. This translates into CASSFSTSGGTNTGELFF.

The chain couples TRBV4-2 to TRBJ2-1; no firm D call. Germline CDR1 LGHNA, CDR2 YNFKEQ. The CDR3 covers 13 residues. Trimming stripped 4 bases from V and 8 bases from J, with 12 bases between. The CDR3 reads CASSPVGEDEQFF. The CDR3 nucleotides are TGTGCCAGCAGCCCCGTTGGAGAGGATGAGCAGTTCTTC.